Presented here are 2 T cell receptor beta chains from one specimen sequenced in a study of type 1 regulatory T cells. Their recognized antigens are unknown. TCRdb passed the reads through MiXCR, listing each CDR3 protein once. In the table there are some 21,000 distinct CDR3 sequences, roughly half of which are singletons. The sample consisted of cultured T cells, either the whole culture or a sorted T cell fraction (not recorded which). These receptors all stem from a human donor in good health.

This chain uses TRBV12-2 with TRBJ2-2; TRBD2, the table's D call, lacks a check against the DNA. TRBV12-2 constitutes a pseudogene. This CDR3 is 17 amino acids long. CDR3 amino acids: CASRDTTLARNTGELFF. CDR3 nucleotides: TGTGCAAGTCGGGACACAACCCTAGCGCGTAACACCGGGGAGCTGTTTTTT.

This clonotype has just a few counts. The V call is TRBV3-1, the J call TRBJ2-3, with D perhaps being TRBD1 or TRBD2 (5 bases each). The length of the CDR3 is 13 residues. With 4 bases removed from V and 9 bases from J, the gap between germline ends came to 14 bases. From germline, CDR1 is LGHDT and CDR2 YNNKEL (reference sequence). The CDR3 sequence: CASSRGGRDTQYF. CDR3 coding DNA: TGTGCCAGCAGCCGTGGGGGTAGGGACACGCAGTATTTT.